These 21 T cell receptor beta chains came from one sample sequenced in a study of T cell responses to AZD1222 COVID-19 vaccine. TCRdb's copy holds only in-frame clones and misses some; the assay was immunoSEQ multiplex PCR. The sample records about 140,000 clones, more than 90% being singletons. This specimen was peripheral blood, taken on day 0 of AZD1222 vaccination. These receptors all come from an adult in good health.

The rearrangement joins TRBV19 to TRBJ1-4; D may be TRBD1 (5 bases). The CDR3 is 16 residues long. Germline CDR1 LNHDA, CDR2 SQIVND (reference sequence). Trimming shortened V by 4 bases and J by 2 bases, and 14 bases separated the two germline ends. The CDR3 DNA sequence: TGTGCCAGTAGTAGAAACCCAGGGACGACTAATGAAAAACTGTTTTTT. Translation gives CASSRNPGTTNEKLFF.

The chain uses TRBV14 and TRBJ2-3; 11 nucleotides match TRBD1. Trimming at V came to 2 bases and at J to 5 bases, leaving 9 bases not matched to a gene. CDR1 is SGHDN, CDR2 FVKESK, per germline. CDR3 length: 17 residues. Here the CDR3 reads CASSQWRGQGARDTQYF. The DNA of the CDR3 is TGTGCCAGCAGCCAATGGCGTGGACAGGGGGCGAGAGATACGCAGTATTTT.

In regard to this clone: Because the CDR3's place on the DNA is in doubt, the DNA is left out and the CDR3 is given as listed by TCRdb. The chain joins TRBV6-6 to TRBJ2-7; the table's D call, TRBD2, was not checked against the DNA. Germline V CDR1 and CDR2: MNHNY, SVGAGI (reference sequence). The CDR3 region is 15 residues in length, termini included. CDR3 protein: CASFGNGGGTYEQYF.

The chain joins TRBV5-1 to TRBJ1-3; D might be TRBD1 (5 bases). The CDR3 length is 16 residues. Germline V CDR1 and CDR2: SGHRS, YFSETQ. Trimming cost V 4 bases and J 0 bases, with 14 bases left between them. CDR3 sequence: CASSLGQPDSGNTIYF. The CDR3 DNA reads TGCGCCAGCAGCCTGGGGCAGCCAGACTCTGGAAACACCATATATTTT.

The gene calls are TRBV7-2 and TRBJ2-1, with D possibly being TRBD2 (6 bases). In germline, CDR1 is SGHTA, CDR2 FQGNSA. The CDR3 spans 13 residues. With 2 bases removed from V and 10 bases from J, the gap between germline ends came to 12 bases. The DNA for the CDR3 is TGTGCCAGCAGCTTATCCGGGACTGGGGAGCAGTTCTTC. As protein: CASSLSGTGEQFF.

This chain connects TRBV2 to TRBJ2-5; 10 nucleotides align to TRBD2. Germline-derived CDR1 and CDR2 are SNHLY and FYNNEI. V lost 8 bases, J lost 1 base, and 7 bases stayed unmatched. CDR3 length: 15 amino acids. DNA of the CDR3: TGTGCCAGCGGGGCGGGACTAGCGTTCCAAGAGACCCAGTACTTC. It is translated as CASGAGLAFQETQYF.

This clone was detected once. The CDR3 loop reads CASSLGAGDGLAKNIQYF. The CDR3 DNA reads TGTGCCAGCAGCTTAGGCGCCGGCGACGGGCTAGCCAAAAACATTCAGTACTTC. The chain employs TRBV7-2 and TRBJ2-4; D call uncertain. The CDR3 covers 18 residues. The V gene lost 1 base and the J gene lost 0 bases, with 16 bases spanning the gap. CDR1 and CDR2 (germline): SGHTA, FQGNSA.

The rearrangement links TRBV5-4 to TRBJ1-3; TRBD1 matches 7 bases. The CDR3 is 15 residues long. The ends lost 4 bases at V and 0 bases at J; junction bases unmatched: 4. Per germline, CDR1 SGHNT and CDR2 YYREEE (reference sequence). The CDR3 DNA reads TGTGCCAGCAGCATTGACAGGGCCTCTGGAAACACCATATATTTT. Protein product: CASSIDRASGNTIYF.

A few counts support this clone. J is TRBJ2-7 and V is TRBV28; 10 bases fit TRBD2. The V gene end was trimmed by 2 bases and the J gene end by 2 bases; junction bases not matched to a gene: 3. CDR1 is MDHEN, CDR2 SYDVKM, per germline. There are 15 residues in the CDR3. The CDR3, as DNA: TGTGCCAGCAGTTTAGCTAGCGGGAGAGCCTACGAGCAGTACTTC. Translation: CASSLASGRAYEQYF.

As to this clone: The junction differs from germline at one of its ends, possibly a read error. The CDR3 region is CASTQGPSSQETQYF. For the CDR3, the DNA is TGTGCTAGCACACAGGGGCCGAGCAGCCAAGAGACCCAGTACTTC. This chain joins TRBV7-7 and TRBJ2-5, with 7 bases that match TRBD1. Germline loops: CDR1 SSHAT, CDR2 FNYEAQ (reference sequence). This CDR3 has 15 amino acids.

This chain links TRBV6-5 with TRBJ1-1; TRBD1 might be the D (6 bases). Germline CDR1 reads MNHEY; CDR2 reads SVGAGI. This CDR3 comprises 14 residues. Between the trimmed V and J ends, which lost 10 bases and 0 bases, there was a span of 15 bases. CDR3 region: CAIGRDTMNTEAFF. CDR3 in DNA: TGTGCCATCGGCCGGGACACTATGAACACTGAAGCTTTCTTT.

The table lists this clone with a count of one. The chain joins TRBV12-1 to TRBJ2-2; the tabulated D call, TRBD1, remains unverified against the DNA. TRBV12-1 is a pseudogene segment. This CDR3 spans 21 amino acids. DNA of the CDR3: TGTGCCAGCAGCTTTGGGGACAGGGGACCCGGGAGGGCATGGTTCTCCGGGGAGCTGTTTTTT. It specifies CASSFGDRGPGRAWFSGELFF.

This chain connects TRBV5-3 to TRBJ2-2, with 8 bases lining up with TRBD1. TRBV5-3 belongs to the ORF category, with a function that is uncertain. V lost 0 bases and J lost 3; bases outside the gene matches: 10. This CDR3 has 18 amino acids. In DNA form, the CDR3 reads TGTGCCAGAAGCTTGGACTGTGGAGACAGGGGATACACCGGGGAGCTGTTTTTT. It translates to CARSLDCGDRGYTGELFF.

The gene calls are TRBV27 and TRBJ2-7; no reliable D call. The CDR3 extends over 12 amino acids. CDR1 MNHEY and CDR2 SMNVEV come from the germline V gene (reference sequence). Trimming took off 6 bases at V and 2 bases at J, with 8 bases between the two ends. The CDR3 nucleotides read TGTGCCAGCAGAGGACGGACCTACGAGCAGTACTTC. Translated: CASRGRTYEQYF.

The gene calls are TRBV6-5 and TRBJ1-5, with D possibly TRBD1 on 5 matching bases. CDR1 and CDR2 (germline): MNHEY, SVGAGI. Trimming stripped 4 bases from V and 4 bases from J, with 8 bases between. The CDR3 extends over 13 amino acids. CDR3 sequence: CASSSRDNQPQHF. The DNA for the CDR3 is TGTGCCAGCAGTTCCAGGGATAATCAGCCCCAGCATTTT.

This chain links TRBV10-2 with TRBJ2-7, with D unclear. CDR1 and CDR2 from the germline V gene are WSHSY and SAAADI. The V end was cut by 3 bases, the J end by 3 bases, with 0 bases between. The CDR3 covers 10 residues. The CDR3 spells CASSDYEQYF. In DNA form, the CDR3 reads TGCGCCAGCAGTGACTACGAGCAGTACTTC.

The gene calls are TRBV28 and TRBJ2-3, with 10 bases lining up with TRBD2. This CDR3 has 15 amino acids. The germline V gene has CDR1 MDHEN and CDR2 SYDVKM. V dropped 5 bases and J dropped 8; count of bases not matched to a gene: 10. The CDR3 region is CASSRLAGARGTQYF. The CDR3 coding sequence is TGTGCCAGCAGTAGGCTAGCGGGAGCTAGGGGTACGCAGTATTTT.

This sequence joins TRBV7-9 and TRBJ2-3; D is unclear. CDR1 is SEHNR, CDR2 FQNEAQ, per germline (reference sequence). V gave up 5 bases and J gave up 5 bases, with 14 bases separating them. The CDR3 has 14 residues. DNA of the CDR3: TGTGCCAGCAGCCCATTTGGAGAAGGAGATACGCAGTATTTT. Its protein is CASSPFGEGDTQYF.

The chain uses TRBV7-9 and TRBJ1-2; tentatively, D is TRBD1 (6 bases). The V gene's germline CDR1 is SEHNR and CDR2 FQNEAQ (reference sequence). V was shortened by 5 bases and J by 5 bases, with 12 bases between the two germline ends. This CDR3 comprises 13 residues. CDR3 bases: TGTGCCAGCAGCCCAAACAGGGAATATGGCTACACCTTC. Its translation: CASSPNREYGYTF.

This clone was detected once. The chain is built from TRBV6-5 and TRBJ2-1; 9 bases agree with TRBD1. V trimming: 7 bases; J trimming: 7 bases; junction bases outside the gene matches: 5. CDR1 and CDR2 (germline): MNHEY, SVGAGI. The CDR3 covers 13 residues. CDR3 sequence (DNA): TGTGCCAGCATTAGGACAGGGGAGAATGAGCAGTTCTTC. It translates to CASIRTGENEQFF.

DNA for the CDR3: TGTGCCAGTACTCATACCGGGACAGGGTACATCGATGAGCAGTTCTTC. This sequence encodes CASTHTGTGYIDEQFF. The chain carries TRBV19 and TRBJ2-1; 9 bases fit TRBD1. The CDR3 loop spans 16 amino acids. Germline values: CDR1 LNHDA, CDR2 SQIVND (reference sequence). The trim removed 7 bases at V and 8 bases at J, leaving 15 bases unmatched.